Listed below are T cell receptor beta chains from one sample, sequenced in a study of shared clonotypes between healthy human individuals. Measured with immunoSEQ multiplex PCR; TCRdb has only the in-frame clones, and not every one. Of around 2,000,000 clones in the sample, 93% were seen once. Sequencing was done on a sample of naive CD8+ T cells from PBMCs. These receptors were collected from a young man in good health. Some clones in this sample may be carry-over from other donors' samples. CDR3s include the opening cysteine and the closing phenylalanine or tryptophan. The D gene is left open where the match is weak. Part of the rows lack a size; the others show once, few, many or a class for expanded clones.

J gene	D gene	V gene	clone size	CDR3 DNA	CDR3 protein
TRBJ2-1	NA	TRBV7-9	NA	TGTGCCAGCAGCCCTCCATTCGACATCTTACCCAATGAGCAGTTCTTC	CASSPPFDILPNEQFF
TRBJ2-7	NA	TRBV19	NA	TGTGCCAGCTCAATCGGGCTCCGCTCCTACGAGCAGTACTTC	CASSIGLRSYEQYF
TRBJ2-7	NA	TRBV6-5	NA	TGTGCCAGCAGTTATAGGGCAGGTCCCCACGAGCAGTACTTC	CASSYRAGPHEQYF
TRBJ2-2	NA	TRBV6-6	NA	TGTGCCAGCAGTGCCTATAACACCGGGGAGCTGTTTTTT	CASSAYNTGELFF
TRBJ2-3	NA	TRBV18	NA	TGTGCCAGCTCGTGGACTCGTAAACCCACAGATACGCAGTATTTT	CASSWTRKPTDTQYF
TRBJ2-1	NA	TRBV14	NA	TGTGCCAGCAGCCAATCTCAGCGGAGCTACTACAATGAGCAGTTCTTC	CASSQSQRSYYNEQFF
TRBJ1-3	NA	TRBV9	NA	TGTGCCAGCAGCGTCGCCGCCTCTGGAAACACCATATATTTT	CASSVAASGNTIYF
TRBJ2-2	NA	TRBV29-1	NA	TGCAGCGTTGAGAAGGGTTTACCCGGGGAGCTGTTTTTT	CSVEKGLPGELFF
TRBJ2-7	TRBD2	TRBV7-2	NA	TGTGCCAGCAGCCTAGACGGGACTACCCTCTACGAGCAGTACTTC	CASSLDGTTLYEQYF
TRBJ2-1	TRBD2	TRBV5-6	once	TGTGCCAGCAGCGGAGCGGGAGGGCCCTACAATGAGCAGTTCTTC	CASSGAGGPYNEQFF
TRBJ1-5	NA	TRBV4-1	NA	TGCGCCAGCAGCCCCCGAGGGGCCCTAAATCAGCCCCAGCATTTT	CASSPRGALNQPQHF
TRBJ1-2	TRBD1	TRBV28	NA	TGTGCCAGCCACCACCCGACAGGGGTGAAGAGGGGCTACACCTTC	CASHHPTGVKRGYTF
TRBJ1-1	NA	TRBV4-2	NA	TGTGCCAGCAGCCAAGCCTCGGGACACAGTTTT	CASSQASGHSF
TRBJ2-3	NA	TRBV11-2	NA	TGTGCCAGCAGCTTTGGTCAGGGTCCTTCCGTGGGCACGCAGTATTTT	CASSFGQGPSVGTQYF
TRBJ2-1	TRBD2	TRBV28	NA	TGTGCCAGCAGTAAACTCTCTAGCGGGAGTGTGGGTTGGGAGCAGTTCTTC	CASSKLSSGSVGWEQFF
TRBJ2-7	TRBD2	TRBV10-3	NA	TGTGCCATCAGTAGCGGGACTAGCGGGTACGAGCAGTACTTC	CAISSGTSGYEQYF
TRBJ2-1	TRBD2	TRBV15	NA	TGTGCCACCAGTTCTACTAGCGGGAGGGCCGCTGATGAGCAGTTCTTC	CATSSTSGRAADEQFF
TRBJ2-3	NA	TRBV7-9	NA	TGTGCCAGCAGCTTACAGGATACGCAGTATTTT	CASSLQDTQYF
TRBJ2-1	TRBD1	TRBV7-8	NA	TGTGCCAGCAGCTTTTGGGACAGTTACAATGAGCAGTTCTTC	CASSFWDSYNEQFF
TRBJ2-1	TRBD2	TRBV9	few	TGTGCCAGCAGCGTAGCGGGAGGGCACAGTGAGCAGTTCTTC	CASSVAGGHSEQFF
TRBJ1-1	NA	TRBV7-6	NA	TGTGCCAGCAGCTTATTCAACTTGGGGTCCCTCACTGAAGCTTTCTTT	CASSLFNLGSLTEAFF
TRBJ1-4	NA	TRBV15	NA	TGTGCCACCAGCATCACAAGGGGTAATGAAAAACTGTTTTTT	CATSITRGNEKLFF